This T cell receptor beta chain originates from a study of regulatory T cells in long-lasting Graves disease. This clonotype was counted at least ten times. As for time point: newly diagnosed GD, antithyroid drugs for less than 3 months. The TCR library used RNA extracted from PBMCs. With iRepertoire HTBI primers and Arm-PCR of CDR3 regions, TCR beta libraries were built. TCRdb reprocessed the multiplex PCR reads with MiXCR, giving one entry per CDR3 protein. The sample lists roughly 560,000 distinct CDR3 sequences, about 12% seen once, with almost 9% in the top ten. This sample was shared with a second study, whose subject was T cells in Graves' hyperthyroidism and ophthalmopathy. As that study records: During a first-round RT-PCR of the TCR CDR3, the HTBI primer set was used. Ophthalmopathy and stable hyperthyroidism were told apart by a 13 V-J model.

This material consisted of peripheral blood mononuclear cells (PBMCs), taken at new diagnosis, from a patient treated with antithyroid drugs. This TCR was recovered from a young woman with Graves disease.

DNA of the CDR3: TGTGCCAGCGGGAGGCGTGGAGATACGCAGTATTTT. Protein product: CASGRRGDTQYF. This chain connects TRBV2 to TRBJ2-3; tentative D call: TRBD2 (6 bases). Germline lookup yields CDR1 SNHLY and CDR2 FYNNEI. V was shortened by 8 bases and J by 5 bases, with 11 bases between the two germline ends. The CDR3 has 12 residues.